These T cell receptor beta chains were read from a single sample in a study of cytomegalovirus exposure and HLA in healthy donors. Clones were sequenced by immunoSEQ multiplex PCR, and TCRdb holds only the in-frame ones, with some missing. The profile shows tens of thousands of clones, about 97% of them singletons. Sequencing was carried out using PBMCs. Source of these receptors: a man aged 25 to 40 in good health and CMV-seropositive. The conserved cysteine and the conserved F or W are not part of the CDR3 here. The order of the fields is CDR3 protein, V gene, J gene.

CDR3: ASSRGGLNYGYT
V: TRBV7-9
J: TRBJ1-2

CDR3: ASSPGTSGGVGTNEQF
V: TRBV9
J: TRBJ2-1

CDR3: ASRADRLAGGPTRPNEQF
V: TRBV27
J: TRBJ2-1

CDR3: ASSPQGREQY
V: TRBV27
J: TRBJ2-7

CDR3: ASRRTSGSNYEQY
V: TRBV6-5
J: TRBJ2-7

CDR3: ASSLAVTASLAKNIQY
V: TRBV7-6
J: TRBJ2-4

CDR3: ASSLTSVVGELF
V: TRBV2
J: TRBJ2-2

CDR3: ASSGEERGETQY
V: TRBV9
J: TRBJ2-5

CDR3: ASSLAPGGFDTGELF
V: TRBV7-2
J: TRBJ2-2

CDR3: AWRVAAGYEQY
V: TRBV30
J: TRBJ2-7

CDR3: ASRYRGQPQH
V: TRBV28
J: TRBJ1-5

CDR3: ASSLLAHSSYNEQF
V: TRBV27
J: TRBJ2-1

CDR3: ASLQARGFNEQY
V: TRBV13
J: TRBJ2-7

CDR3: ASSLQGAGEKLF
V: TRBV5-1
J: TRBJ1-4

CDR3: ASSQQGGSYEQY
V: TRBV4-1
J: TRBJ2-7

CDR3: ASSIPSGTNTGELF
V: TRBV5-1
J: TRBJ2-2

CDR3: ASSLRRIYEQY
V: TRBV13
J: TRBJ2-7